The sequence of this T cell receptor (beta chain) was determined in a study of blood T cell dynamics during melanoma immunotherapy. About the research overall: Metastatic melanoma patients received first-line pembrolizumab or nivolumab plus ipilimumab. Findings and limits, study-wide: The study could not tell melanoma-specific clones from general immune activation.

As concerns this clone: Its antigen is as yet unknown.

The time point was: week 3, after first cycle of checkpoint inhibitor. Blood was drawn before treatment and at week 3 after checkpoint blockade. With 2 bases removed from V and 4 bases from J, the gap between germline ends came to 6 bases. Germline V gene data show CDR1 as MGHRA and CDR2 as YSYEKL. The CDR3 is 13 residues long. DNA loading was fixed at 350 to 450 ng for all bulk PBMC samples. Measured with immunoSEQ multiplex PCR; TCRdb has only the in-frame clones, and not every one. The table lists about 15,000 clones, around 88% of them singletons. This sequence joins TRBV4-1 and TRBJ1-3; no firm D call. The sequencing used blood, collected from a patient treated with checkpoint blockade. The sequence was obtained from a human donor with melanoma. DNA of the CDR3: TGCGCCAGCAGCCAAAGGGCAGGAAACACCATATATTTT. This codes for CASSQRAGNTIYF.